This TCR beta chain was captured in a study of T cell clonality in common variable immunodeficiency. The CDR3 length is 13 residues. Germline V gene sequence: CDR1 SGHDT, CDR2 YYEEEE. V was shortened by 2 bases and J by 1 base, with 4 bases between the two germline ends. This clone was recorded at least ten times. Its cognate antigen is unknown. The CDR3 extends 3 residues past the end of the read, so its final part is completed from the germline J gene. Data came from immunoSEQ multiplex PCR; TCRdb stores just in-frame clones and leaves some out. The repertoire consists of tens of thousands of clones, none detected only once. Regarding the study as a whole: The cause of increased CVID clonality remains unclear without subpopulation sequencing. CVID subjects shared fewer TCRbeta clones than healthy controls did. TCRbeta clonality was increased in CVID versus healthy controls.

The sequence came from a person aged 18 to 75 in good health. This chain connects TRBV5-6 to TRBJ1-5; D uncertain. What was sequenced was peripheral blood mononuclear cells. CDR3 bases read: TGTGCCAGCAGCTTAGGCAGCAATCAGCCC. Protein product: CASSLGSNQP. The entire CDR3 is CASSLGSNQPQHF.